This T cell receptor beta chain comes out of a study of blood T cell repertoires in COVID-19. Study overall: COVID-19 samples, acute and convalescent, were from the United States, Italy and Spain. T cells, B-cell-depleted T cells, or PBMCs supplied cDNA or gDNA.

The Seattle patients, enrolled during active infection, were followed longitudinally. V was clipped by 4 bases and J by 6 bases, with 8 bases between them. Germline CDR1 and CDR2: SGHNT and YYREEE (reference sequence). The CDR3 is made up of 12 amino acids. Original analysis: Counts of nucleated cells, estimated from reference gene primer amplification, were obtained. Method: immunoSEQ multiplex PCR; TCRdb's copy keeps in-frame clones and lacks some. D and trimming were read from the DNA, whereas the V and J calls and clone size are those reported in that table. The profile shows about 350,000 clones, roughly 89% of them singletons.

The material sequenced was peripheral blood. This rearrangement joins TRBV5-4 to TRBJ2-1, with D possibly being TRBD2 (5 bases). The source is a man aged 30 to 39 with COVID-19, enrolled during active disease. The CDR3 spells CASSMDFNEQFF. CDR3 in DNA: TGTGCCAGCAGCATGGACTTCAATGAGCAGTTCTTC.